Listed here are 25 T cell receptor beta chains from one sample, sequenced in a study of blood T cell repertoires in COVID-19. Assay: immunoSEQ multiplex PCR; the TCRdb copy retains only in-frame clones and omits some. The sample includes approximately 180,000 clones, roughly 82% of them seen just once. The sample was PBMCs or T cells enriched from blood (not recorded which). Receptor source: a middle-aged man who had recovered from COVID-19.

The CDR3 sequence is CASSQGVFSYEQYF. In DNA form, the CDR3 reads TGTGCCAGTAGTCAGGGGGTCTTCTCCTACGAGCAGTACTTC. The chain is built from TRBV19 and TRBJ2-7; 7 nucleotides line up with TRBD1. Losses at the gene ends were 5 bases for V and 0 bases for J; bases not matched to a gene: 4. This CDR3 is built from 14 residues. Germline-derived CDR1 and CDR2 are LNHDA and SQIVND (reference sequence). The whole variable domain, remainder taken from reference TRBV19 and TRBJ2-7, is DGGITQSPKYLFRKEGQNVTLSCEQNLNHDAMYWYRQDPGQGLRLIYYSQIVNDFQKGDIAEGYSVSREKKESFPLTVTSAQKNPTAFYLCASSQGVFSYEQYFGPGTRLTVT.

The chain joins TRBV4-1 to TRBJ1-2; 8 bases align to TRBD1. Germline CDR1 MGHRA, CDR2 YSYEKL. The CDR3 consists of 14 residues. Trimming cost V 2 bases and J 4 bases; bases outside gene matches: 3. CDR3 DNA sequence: TGCGCCAGCAGCCAATACGGACAGGGCTATGGCTACACCTTC. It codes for CASSQYGQGYGYTF.

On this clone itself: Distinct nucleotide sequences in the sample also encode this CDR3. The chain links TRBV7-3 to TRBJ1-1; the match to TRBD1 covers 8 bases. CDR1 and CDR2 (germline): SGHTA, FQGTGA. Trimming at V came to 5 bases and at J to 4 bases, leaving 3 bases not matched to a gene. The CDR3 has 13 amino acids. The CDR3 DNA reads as TGTGCCAGCAGCCCTACAGGGGGCACTGAAGCTTTCTTT. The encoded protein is CASSPTGGTEAFF.

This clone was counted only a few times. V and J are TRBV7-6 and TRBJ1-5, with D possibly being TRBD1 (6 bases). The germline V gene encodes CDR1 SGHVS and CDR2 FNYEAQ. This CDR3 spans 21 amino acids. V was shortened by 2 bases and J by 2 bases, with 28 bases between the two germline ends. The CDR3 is CASSLPLTLTGSRHCNQPQHF. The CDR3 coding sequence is TGTGCCAGCAGCTTACCTTTAACCCTCACAGGGAGTCGTCATTGCAATCAGCCCCAGCATTTT. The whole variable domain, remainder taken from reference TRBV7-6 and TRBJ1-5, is GAGVSQSPRYKVTKRGQDVALRCDPISGHVSLYWYRQALGQGPEFLTYFNYEAQQDKSGLPNDRFSAERPEGSISTLTIQRTEQRDSAMYRCASSLPLTLTGSRHCNQPQHFGDGTRLSIL.

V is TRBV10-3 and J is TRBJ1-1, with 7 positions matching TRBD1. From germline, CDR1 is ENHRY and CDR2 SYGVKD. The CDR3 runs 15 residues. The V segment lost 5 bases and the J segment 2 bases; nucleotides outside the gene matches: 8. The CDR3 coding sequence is TGTGCCATCAGTCCGACAGGGCGGGGAAACACTGAAGCTTTCTTT. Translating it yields CAISPTGRGNTEAFF.

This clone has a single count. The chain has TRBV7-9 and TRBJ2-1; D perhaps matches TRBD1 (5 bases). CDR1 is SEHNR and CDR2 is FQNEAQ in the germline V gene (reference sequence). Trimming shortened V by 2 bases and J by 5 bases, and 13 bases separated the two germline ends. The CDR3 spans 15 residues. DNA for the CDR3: TGTGCCAGCAGCTTAATTTCCCAGGGTAACAATGAGCAGTTCTTC. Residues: CASSLISQGNNEQFF. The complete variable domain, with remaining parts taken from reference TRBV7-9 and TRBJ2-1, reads DTGVSQNPRHKITKRGQNVTFRCDPISEHNRLYWYRQTLGQGPEFLTYFQNEAQLEKSRLLSDRFSAERPKGSFSTLEIQRTEQGDSAMYLCASSLISQGNNEQFFGPGTRLTVL.

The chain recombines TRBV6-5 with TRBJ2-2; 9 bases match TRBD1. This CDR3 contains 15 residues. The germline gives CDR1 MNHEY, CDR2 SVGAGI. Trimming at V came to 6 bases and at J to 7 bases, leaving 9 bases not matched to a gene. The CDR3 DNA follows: TGTGCCAGCAGCTTGACCGGGACAGGGATCGGGGAGCTGTTTTTT. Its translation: CASSLTGTGIGELFF.

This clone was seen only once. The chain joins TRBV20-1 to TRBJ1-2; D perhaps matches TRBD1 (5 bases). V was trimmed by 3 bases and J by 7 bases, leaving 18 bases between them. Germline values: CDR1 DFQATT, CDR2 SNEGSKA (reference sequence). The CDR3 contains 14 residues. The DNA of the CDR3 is TGCAGTGCTAGTGCAGGGTTCCGGGTCTTTGGCTACACCTTC. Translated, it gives CSASAGFRVFGYTF.

CDR3 protein: CATSRESRGTDDGYTF. The CDR3 DNA follows: TGTGCCACCAGCAGAGAGTCACGAGGGACAGACGATGGCTACACCTTC. The V gene is TRBV15, the J gene TRBJ1-2; 7 bases agree with TRBD1. Trimming removed 0 bases from V and 6 bases from J; junction bases left unmatched: 10. Per germline, CDR1 LNHNV and CDR2 YYDKDF (reference sequence). This CDR3 is built from 16 residues.

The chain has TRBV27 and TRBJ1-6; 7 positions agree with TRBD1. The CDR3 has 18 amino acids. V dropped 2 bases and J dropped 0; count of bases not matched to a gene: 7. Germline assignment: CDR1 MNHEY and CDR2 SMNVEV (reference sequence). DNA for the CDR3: TGTGCCAGCAGTTTAAAGACAGGGTGGGGCTCCTATAATTCACCCCTCCACTTT. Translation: CASSLKTGWGSYNSPLHF.

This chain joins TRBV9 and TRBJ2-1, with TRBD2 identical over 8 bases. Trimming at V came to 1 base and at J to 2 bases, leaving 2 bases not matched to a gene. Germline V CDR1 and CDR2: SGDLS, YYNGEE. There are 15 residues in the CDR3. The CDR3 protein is CASSVSGGPYNEQFF. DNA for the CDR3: TGTGCCAGCAGCGTAAGCGGGGGACCCTACAATGAGCAGTTCTTC.

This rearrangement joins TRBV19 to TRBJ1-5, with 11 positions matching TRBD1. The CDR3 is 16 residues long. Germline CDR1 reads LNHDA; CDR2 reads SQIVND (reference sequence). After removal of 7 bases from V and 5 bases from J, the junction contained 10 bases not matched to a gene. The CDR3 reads CASKLPGQGEYQPQHF. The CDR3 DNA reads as TGTGCCAGTAAGCTCCCGGGACAGGGGGAATATCAGCCCCAGCATTTT.

The CDR3 coding sequence is TGTGCCAGCAGACGGATAGCGATCACAGATACGCAGTATTTT. Its protein product is CASRRIAITDTQYF. This chain uses TRBV6-5 with TRBJ2-3; possible D gene TRBD2, 5 bases. Trimming stripped 6 bases from V and 2 bases from J, with 12 bases between. This CDR3 contains 14 residues. In germline, CDR1 is MNHEY, CDR2 SVGAGI.

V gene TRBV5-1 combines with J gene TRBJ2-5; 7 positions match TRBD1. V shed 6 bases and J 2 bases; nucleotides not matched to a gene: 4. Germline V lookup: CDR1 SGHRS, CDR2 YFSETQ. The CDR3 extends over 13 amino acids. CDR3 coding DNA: TGCGCCAGCACGACAGGGATACAAGAGACCCAGTACTTC. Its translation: CASTTGIQETQYF.

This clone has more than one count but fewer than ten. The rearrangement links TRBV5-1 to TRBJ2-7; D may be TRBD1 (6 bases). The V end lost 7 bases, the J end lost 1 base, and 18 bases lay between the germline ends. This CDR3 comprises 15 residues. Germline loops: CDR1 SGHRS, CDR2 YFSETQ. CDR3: CASASAGVASYEQYF. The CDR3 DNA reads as TGCGCCAGCGCCTCAGCAGGGGTCGCTTCCTACGAGCAGTACTTC.

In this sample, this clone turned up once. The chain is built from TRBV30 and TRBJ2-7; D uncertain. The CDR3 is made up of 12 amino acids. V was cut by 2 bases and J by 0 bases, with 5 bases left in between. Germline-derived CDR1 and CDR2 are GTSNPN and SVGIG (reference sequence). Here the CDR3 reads CAWSLSSYEQYF. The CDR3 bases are TGTGCCTGGAGTTTGAGCTCCTACGAGCAGTACTTC.

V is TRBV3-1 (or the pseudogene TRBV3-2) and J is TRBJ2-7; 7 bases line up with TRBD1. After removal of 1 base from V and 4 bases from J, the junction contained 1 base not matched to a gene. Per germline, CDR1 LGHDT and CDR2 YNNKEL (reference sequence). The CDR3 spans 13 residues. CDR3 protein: CASSQGQGYEQYF. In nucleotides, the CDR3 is TGTGCCAGCAGCCAAGGACAGGGATACGAGCAGTACTTC.

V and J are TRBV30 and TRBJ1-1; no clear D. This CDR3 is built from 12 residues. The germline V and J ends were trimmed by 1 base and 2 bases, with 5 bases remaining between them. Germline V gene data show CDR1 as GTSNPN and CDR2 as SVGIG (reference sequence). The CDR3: CAWSDLNTEAFF. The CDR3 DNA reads TGTGCCTGGAGTGACCTAAACACTGAAGCTTTCTTT.

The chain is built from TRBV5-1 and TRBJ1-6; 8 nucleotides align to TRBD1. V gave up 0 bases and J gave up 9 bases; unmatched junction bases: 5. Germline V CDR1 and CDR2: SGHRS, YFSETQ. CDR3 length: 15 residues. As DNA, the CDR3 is TGCGCCAGCAGCTTGGAGACAGGGGTGGGTTCACCCCTCCACTTT. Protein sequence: CASSLETGVGSPLHF. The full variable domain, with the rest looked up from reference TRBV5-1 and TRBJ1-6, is KAGVTQTPRYLIKTRGQQVTLSCSPISGHRSVSWYQQTPGQGLQFLFEYFSETQRNKGNFPGRFSGRQFSNSRSEMNVSTLELGDSALYLCASSLETGVGSPLHFGNGTRLTVT.

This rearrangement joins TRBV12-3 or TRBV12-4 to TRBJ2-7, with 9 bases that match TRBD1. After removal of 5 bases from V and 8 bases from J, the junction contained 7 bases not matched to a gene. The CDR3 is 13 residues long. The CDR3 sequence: CASSNRGPEKQYF. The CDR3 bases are TGTGCCAGCAGTAACAGGGGGCCGGAGAAGCAGTACTTC.

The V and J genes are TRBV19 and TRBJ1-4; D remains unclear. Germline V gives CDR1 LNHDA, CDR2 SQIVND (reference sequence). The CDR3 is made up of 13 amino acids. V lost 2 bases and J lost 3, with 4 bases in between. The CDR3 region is CASSIFANEKLFF. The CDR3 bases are TGTGCCAGTAGTATATTCGCTAATGAAAAACTGTTTTTT. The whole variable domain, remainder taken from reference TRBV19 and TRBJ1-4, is DGGITQSPKYLFRKEGQNVTLSCEQNLNHDAMYWYRQDPGQGLRLIYYSQIVNDFQKGDIAEGYSVSREKKESFPLTVTSAQKNPTAFYLCASSIFANEKLFFGSGTQLSVL.

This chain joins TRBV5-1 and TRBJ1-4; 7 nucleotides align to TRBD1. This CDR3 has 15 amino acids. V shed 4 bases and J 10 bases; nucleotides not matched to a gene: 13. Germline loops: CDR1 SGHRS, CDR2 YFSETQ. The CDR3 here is CASSEGQARTGKLFF. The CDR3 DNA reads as TGCGCCAGCAGCGAAGGACAGGCTCGGACGGGAAAACTGTTTTTT.

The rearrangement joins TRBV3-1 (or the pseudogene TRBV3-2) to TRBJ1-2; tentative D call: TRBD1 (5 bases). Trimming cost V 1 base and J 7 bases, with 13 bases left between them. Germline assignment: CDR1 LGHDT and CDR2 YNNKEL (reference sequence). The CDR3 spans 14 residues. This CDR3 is CASSQGSRVSGYTF. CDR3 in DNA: TGTGCCAGCAGCCAAGGAAGCAGGGTATCTGGCTACACCTTC.

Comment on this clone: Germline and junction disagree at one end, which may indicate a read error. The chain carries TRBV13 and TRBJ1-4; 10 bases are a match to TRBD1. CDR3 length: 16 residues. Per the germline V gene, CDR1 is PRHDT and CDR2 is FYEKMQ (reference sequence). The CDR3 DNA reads TGTGCCAGCAGCCTAGGACAGGGGGGAGCTAATGAAAAACTGTTTTTT. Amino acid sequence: CASSLGQGGANEKLFF.

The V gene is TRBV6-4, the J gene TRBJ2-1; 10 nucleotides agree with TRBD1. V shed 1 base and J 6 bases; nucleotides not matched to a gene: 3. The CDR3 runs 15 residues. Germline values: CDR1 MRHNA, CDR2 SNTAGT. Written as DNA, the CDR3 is TGTGCCAGCAGTGACTTGGACAGGGGGGGCAATGAGCAGTTCTTC. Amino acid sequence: CASSDLDRGGNEQFF.